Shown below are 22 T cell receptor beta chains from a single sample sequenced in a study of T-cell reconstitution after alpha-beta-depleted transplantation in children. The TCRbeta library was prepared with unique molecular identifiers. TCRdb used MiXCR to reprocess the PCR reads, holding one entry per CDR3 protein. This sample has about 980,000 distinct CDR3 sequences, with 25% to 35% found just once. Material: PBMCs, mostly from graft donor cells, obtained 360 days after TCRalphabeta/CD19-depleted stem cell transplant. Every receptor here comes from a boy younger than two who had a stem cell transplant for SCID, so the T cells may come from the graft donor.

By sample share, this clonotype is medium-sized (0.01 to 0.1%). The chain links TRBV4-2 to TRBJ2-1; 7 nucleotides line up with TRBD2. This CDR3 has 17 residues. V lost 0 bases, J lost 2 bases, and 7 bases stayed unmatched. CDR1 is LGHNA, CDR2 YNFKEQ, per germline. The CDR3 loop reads CASSQELGDYTYNEQFF. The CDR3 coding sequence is TGTGCCAGCAGCCAAGAGTTGGGGGACTACACCTACAATGAGCAGTTCTTC.

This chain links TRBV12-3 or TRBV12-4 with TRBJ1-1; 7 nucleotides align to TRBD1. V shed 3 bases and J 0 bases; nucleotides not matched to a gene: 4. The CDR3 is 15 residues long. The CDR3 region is CASSFVGQLNTEAFF. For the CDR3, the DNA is TGTGCCAGCAGTTTCGTGGGACAGCTGAACACTGAAGCTTTCTTT.

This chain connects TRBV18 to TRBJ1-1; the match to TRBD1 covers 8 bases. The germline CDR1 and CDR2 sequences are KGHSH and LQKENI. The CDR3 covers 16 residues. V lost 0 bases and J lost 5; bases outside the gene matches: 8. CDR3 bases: TGTGCCAGCTCACCACCGATGACAGGGGTTGGAACTGAAGCTTTCTTT. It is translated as CASSPPMTGVGTEAFF. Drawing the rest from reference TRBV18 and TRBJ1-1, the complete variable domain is NAGVMQNPRHLVRRRGQEARLRCSPMKGHSHVYWYRQLPEEGLKFMVYLQKENIIDESGMPKERFSAEFPKEGPSILRIQQVVRGDSAAYFCASSPPMTGVGTEAFFGQGTRLTVV.

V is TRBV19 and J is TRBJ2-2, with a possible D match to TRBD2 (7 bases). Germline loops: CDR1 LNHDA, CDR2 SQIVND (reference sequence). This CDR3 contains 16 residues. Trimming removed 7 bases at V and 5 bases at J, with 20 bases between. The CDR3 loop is CASTREGGWRTGELFF. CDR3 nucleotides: TGTGCCAGTACCCGCGAGGGGGGGTGGAGAACCGGGGAGCTGTTTTTT.

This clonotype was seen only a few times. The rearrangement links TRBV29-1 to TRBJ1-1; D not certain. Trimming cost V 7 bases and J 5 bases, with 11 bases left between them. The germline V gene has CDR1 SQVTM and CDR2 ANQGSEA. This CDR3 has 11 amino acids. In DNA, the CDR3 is TGCAGCGCGAGAGCCGAAACTGAAGCTTTCTTT. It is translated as CSARAETEAFF.

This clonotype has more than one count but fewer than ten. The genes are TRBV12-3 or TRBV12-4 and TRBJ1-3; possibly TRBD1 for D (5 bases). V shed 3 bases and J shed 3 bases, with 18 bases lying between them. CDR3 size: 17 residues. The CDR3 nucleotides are TGTGCCAGCAGTTTCGGACTCGGGGGGACTGGTGGAAACACCATATATTTT. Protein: CASSFGLGGTGGNTIYF.

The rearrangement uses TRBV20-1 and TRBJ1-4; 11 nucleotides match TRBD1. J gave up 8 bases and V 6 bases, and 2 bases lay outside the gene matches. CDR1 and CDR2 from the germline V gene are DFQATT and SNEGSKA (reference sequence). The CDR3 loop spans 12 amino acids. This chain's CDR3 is CSAGTGGEKLFF. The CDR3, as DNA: TGCAGTGCGGGGACAGGGGGGGAAAAACTGTTTTTT.

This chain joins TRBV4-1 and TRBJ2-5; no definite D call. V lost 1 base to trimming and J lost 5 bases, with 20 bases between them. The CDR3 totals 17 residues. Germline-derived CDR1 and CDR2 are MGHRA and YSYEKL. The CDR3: CASSQVFPLLRAETQYF. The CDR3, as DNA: TGCGCCAGCAGCCAAGTATTCCCGCTTTTACGCGCGGAGACCCAGTACTTC.

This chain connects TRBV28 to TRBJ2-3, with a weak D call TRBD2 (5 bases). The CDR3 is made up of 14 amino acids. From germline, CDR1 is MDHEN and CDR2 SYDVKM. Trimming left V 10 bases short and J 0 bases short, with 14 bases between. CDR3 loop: CATRVTGSTDTQYF. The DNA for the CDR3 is TGTGCCACTCGGGTCACGGGAAGCACAGATACGCAGTATTTT.

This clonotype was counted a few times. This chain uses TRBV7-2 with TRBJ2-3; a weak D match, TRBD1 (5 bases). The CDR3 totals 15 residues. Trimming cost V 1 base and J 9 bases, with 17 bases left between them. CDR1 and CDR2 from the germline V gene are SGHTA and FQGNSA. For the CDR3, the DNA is TGTGCCAGCAGCTTAGAGTCTGGCAGGGCGAGCACGCAGTATTTT. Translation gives CASSLESGRASTQYF.

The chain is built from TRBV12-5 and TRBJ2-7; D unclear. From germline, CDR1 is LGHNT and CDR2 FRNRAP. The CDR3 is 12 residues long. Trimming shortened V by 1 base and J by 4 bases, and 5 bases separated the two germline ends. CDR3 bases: TGTGCTAGTGGTTTGGACTTTTACGAGCAGTACTTC. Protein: CASGLDFYEQYF.

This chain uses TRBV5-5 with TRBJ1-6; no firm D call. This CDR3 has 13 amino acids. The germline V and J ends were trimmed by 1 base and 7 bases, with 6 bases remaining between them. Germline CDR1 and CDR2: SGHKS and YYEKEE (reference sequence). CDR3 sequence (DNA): TGTGCCAGCAGCTTGACTGTCAATTCACCCCTCCACTTT. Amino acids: CASSLTVNSPLHF. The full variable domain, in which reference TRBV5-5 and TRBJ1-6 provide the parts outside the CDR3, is DAGVTQSPTHLIKTRGQQVTLRCSPISGHKSVSWYQQVLGQGPQFIFQYYEKEERGRGNFPDRFSARQFPNYSSELNVNALLLGDSALYLCASSLTVNSPLHFGNGTRLTVT.

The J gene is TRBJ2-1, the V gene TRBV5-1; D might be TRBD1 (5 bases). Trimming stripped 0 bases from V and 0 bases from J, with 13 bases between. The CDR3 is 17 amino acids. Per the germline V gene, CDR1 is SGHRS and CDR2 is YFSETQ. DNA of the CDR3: TGCGCCAGCAGCTTGGGTTGGGGCCCACCCTCCTACAATGAGCAGTTCTTC. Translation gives CASSLGWGPPSYNEQFF. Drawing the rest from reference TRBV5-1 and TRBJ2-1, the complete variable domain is KAGVTQTPRYLIKTRGQQVTLSCSPISGHRSVSWYQQTPGQGLQFLFEYFSETQRNKGNFPGRFSGRQFSNSRSEMNVSTLELGDSALYLCASSLGWGPPSYNEQFFGPGTRLTVL.

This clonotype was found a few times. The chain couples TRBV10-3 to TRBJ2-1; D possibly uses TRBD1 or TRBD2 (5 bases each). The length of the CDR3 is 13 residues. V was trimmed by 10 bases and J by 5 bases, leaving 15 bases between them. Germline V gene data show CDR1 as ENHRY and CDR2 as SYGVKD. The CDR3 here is CATRDQNNNEQFF. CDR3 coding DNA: TGTGCCACTCGGGACCAAAATAACAATGAGCAGTTCTTC.

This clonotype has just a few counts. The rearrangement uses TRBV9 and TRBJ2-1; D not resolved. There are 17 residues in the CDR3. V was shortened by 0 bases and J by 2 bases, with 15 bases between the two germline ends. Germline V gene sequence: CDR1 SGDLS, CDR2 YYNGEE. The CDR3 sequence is CASSVETTAITYNEQFF. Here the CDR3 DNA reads TGTGCCAGCAGCGTAGAGACCACAGCCATAACCTACAATGAGCAGTTCTTC.

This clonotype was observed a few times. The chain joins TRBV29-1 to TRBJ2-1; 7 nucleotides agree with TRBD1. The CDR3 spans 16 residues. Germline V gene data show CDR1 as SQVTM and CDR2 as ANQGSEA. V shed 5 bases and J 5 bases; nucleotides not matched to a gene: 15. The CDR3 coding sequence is TGCAGCGTTATCTTTCGGGACAGATTTACTCACAATGAGCAGTTCTTC. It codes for CSVIFRDRFTHNEQFF.

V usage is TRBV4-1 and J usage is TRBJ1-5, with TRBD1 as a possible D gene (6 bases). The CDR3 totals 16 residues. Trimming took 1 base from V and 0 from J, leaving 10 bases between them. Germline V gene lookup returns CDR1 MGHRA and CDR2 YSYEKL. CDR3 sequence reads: CASSQVGGSSNQPQHF. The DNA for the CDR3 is TGCGCCAGCAGCCAAGTAGGGGGAAGTAGCAATCAGCCCCAGCATTTT.

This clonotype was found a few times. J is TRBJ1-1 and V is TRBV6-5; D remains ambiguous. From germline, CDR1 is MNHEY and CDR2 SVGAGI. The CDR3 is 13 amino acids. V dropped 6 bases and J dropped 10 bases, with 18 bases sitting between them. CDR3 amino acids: CASSLNPGGGAFF. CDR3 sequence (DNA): TGTGCCAGCAGCCTGAATCCGGGCGGCGGAGCTTTCTTT.

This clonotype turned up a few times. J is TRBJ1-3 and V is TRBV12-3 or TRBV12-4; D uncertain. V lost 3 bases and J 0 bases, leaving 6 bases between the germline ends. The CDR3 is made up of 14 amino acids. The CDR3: CASSLRDSGNTIYF. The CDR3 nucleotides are TGTGCCAGCAGTTTGCGGGACTCTGGAAACACCATATATTTT.

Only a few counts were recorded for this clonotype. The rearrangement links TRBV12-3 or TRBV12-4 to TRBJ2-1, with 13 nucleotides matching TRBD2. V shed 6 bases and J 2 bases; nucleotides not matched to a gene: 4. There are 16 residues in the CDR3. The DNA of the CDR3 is TGTGCCAGCAGCCGGACTAGCGGGGGTACCTACAATGAGCAGTTCTTC. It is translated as CASSRTSGGTYNEQFF.

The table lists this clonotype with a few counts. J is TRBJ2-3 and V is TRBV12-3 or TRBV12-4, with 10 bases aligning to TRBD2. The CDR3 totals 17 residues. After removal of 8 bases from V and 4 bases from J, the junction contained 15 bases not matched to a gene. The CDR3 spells CASSPSGGPRQADTQYF. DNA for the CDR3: TGTGCCAGCTCCCCTAGCGGGGGCCCCCGACAGGCAGATACGCAGTATTTT.

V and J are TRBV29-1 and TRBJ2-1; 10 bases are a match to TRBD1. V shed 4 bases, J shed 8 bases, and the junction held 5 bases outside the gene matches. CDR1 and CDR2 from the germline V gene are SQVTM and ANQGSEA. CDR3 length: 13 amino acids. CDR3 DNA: TGCAGCGTTGGGGACAGGGGAAACGATGAGCAGTTCTTC. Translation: CSVGDRGNDEQFF.